Listed below are T cell receptor beta chains from one sample, sequenced in a study of cytomegalovirus exposure and HLA in healthy donors. The assay was immunoSEQ multiplex PCR, and TCRdb's table has in-frame clones only and misses some. The sample has some 150,000 clones, approximately 87% seen once; the top ten hold 1.5% to 1.9%. Sequenced input: PBMCs. The receptors were sampled from a man aged 35-49 years in good health and CMV-seronegative. Both conserved end residues are part of each CDR3. A D gene is named only where the DNA matches it firmly. For some rows the clone size is stated as once, few or many, or as a class when expanded; others skip it.

d_call clone_size j_call v_call cdr3_aa cdr3_nt
TRBD1 once TRBJ1-4 TRBV4-3 CASSQDLGTGLNEKLFF TGCGCCAGCAGCCAAGATCTGGGGACAGGGCTTAATGAAAAACTGTTTTTT
NA few TRBJ1-1 TRBV4-1 CASSLDGGLYTEAFF TGCGCCAGCAGCTTAGACGGGGGATTGTACACTGAAGCTTTCTTT
TRBD1 NA TRBJ2-7 TRBV7-6 CASSLKESTGGYSYEQYF TGTGCCAGCAGCTTAAAGGAGAGCACAGGGGGATACTCCTACGAGCAGTACTTC
TRBD1 NA TRBJ2-5 TRBV5-6 CASSFRQGQETQYF TGTGCCAGCAGCTTTAGACAGGGCCAAGAGACCCAGTACTTC
TRBD2 NA TRBJ2-3 TRBV6-1 CASSEQSGGADTQYF TGTGCCAGCAGTGAACAAAGCGGGGGGGCAGATACGCAGTATTTT
NA NA TRBJ2-3 TRBV5-1 CASSPRLRTDTQYF TGCGCCAGCAGCCCTCGACTGCGCACAGATACGCAGTATTTT
TRBD1 NA TRBJ1-2 TRBV6-1 CASRYRGVNYGYTF TGTGCCAGCAGATACAGGGGGGTGAACTATGGCTACACCTTC
TRBD1 once TRBJ1-4 TRBV29-1 CSVVDRAGGKLFF TGCAGCGTTGTTGACAGGGCGGGTGGAAAACTGTTTTTT
TRBD1 NA TRBJ1-1 TRBV7-2 CASSLYRGAVGTAFF TGTGCCAGCAGCCTATACAGGGGGGCTGTAGGTACAGCTTTCTTT
TRBD1 NA TRBJ1-1 TRBV7-9 CASNSKTGAGTEAFF TGTGCCAGCAACTCAAAAACAGGGGCAGGAACTGAAGCTTTCTTT
TRBD2 NA TRBJ2-5 TRBV4-3 CASSQESRFGGGEETQYF TGCGCCAGCAGCCAAGAATCGCGGTTCGGGGGAGGGGAAGAGACCCAGTACTTC
TRBD2 once TRBJ2-2 TRBV4-2 CASSPEVFPSGEGELFF TGTGCCAGCAGCCCCGAAGTTTTTCCTAGCGGAGAGGGGGAGCTGTTTTTT
TRBD2 NA TRBJ2-7 TRBV5-1 CASSQGLANYEQYF TGCGCCAGCAGCCAGGGACTAGCGAACTACGAGCAGTACTTC
NA NA TRBJ2-5 TRBV21-1 CASSKRYGGGPGETQYF TGTGCCAGCAGCAAAAGGTACGGCGGGGGCCCCGGGGAGACCCAGTACTTC
TRBD1 NA TRBJ1-1 TRBV28 CASSTTTGANTEAFF TGTGCCAGCAGTACCACGACAGGGGCTAACACTGAAGCTTTCTTT
TRBD2 NA TRBJ2-3 TRBV7-2 CASSLIGGGDTQYF TGTGCCAGCAGCTTGATCGGGGGGGGTGATACGCAGTATTTT
NA NA TRBJ2-2 TRBV4-3 CASSQVFSRWGDTGELFF TGCGCCAGCAGCCAAGTATTCTCGAGATGGGGAGACACCGGGGAGCTGTTTTTT
NA NA TRBJ2-3 TRBV29-1 CSVEAGNTDTQYF TGCAGCGTTGAAGCCGGGAATACAGATACGCAGTATTTT
TRBD1 NA TRBJ2-7 TRBV27 CASSPLTGWAYEQYF TGTGCCAGCAGTCCATTGACAGGGTGGGCATACGAGCAGTACTTC
NA NA TRBJ2-7 TRBV5-1 CASSLDGMGSYEQYF TGCGCCAGCAGCTTGGACGGGATGGGTTCCTACGAGCAGTACTTC
TRBD2 few TRBJ2-3 TRBV2 CASSRRTSGGVLSTDTQYF TGTGCCAGCAGTAGAAGGACTAGCGGGGGCGTTTTAAGCACAGATACGCAGTATTTT
TRBD1 once TRBJ2-2 TRBV6-5 CASSWTGRLTGELFF TGTGCCAGCAGTTGGACAGGGAGGCTGACCGGGGAGCTGTTTTTT
TRBD1 NA TRBJ2-1 TRBV5-1 CASSLGTGPHEQFF TGCGCCAGCAGCTTGGGGACAGGGCCCCATGAGCAGTTCTTC
NA NA TRBJ2-1 TRBV2 CASCGRQTDNEQFF TGTGCCAGCTGCGGAAGACAGACTGACAATGAGCAGTTCTTC
NA NA TRBJ2-4 TRBV7-9 CASSFGGAVAKNIQYF TGTGCCAGCAGCTTTGGGGGGGCCGTAGCCAAAAACATTCAGTACTTC
TRBD1 NA TRBJ1-2 TRBV2 CASSEAAPGGHGYTF TGTGCCAGCAGTGAAGCGGCCCCAGGGGGCCATGGCTACACCTTC
NA NA TRBJ1-4 TRBV18 CASISPATNEKLFF TGTGCCAGCATCTCTCCAGCAACTAATGAAAAACTGTTTTTT
TRBD1 few TRBJ2-7 TRBV10-3 CAISGRDRGSYEQYF TGTGCCATCAGTGGCCGGGACAGGGGATCCTACGAGCAGTACTTC
TRBD1 NA TRBJ1-3 TRBV19 CASSMGTGTPGNTIYF TGTGCCAGTAGTATGGGGACAGGGACCCCTGGAAACACCATATATTTT
TRBD2 NA TRBJ2-3 TRBV28 CASSPGGGVTQYF TGTGCCAGCAGCCCGGGCGGGGGTGTGACGCAGTATTTT
NA once TRBJ2-7 TRBV7-8 CASSLLGGGRSPREQYF TGTGCCAGCAGCTTATTGGGTGGGGGCAGGTCACCCCGCGAGCAGTACTTC
NA NA TRBJ2-2 TRBV23-1 CASSKRGNFYGELFF TGCGCCAGCAGTAAAAGGGGGAACTTTTACGGGGAGCTGTTTTTT
TRBD2 once TRBJ2-1 TRBV13 CASSLGSGGYNEQFF TGTGCCAGCAGCTTAGGGAGCGGGGGGTACAATGAGCAGTTCTTC
NA few TRBJ2-7 TRBV30 CAWRVDGDEQYF TGTGCCTGGAGGGTTGACGGGGACGAGCAGTACTTC
TRBD1 NA TRBJ1-2 TRBV10-3 CAISESNRGVDYGYTF TGTGCCATCAGTGAGTCGAACAGGGGGGTCGACTATGGCTACACCTTC
NA NA TRBJ2-5 TRBV5-1 CASTLSGRAREETQYF TGCGCCAGCACCTTAAGTGGACGGGCCAGGGAAGAGACCCAGTACTTC
TRBD2 NA TRBJ2-7 TRBV7-9 CASSLASGVSYEQYF TGTGCCAGCAGCTTAGCTAGCGGGGTCTCCTACGAGCAGTACTTC
TRBD2 NA TRBJ2-1 TRBV7-7 CASSPQTVAGGMDEQFF TGTGCTAGCAGCCCCCAGACGGTTGCGGGAGGGATGGATGAGCAGTTCTTC
NA NA TRBJ2-5 TRBV7-3 CASSLGAGSGETQYF TGTGCCAGCAGCTTAGGGGCAGGGTCGGGAGAGACCCAGTACTTC
NA NA TRBJ2-3 TRBV11-3 CASSQRAGSDTQYF TGTGCCAGCAGCCAGAGGGCGGGTTCAGATACGCAGTATTTT
NA once TRBJ1-1 TRBV4-1 CASSRGGSTEAFF TGCGCCAGCAGCCGCGGGGGGAGCACTGAAGCTTTCTTT
TRBD2 NA TRBJ2-7 TRBV27 CASSLFASGIYEQYF TGTGCCAGCAGTTTATTTGCTAGCGGGATCTACGAGCAGTACTTC
NA NA TRBJ1-1 TRBV7-2 CASIRGRGYTEAFF TGTGCCAGCATCAGAGGGCGGGGATACACTGAAGCTTTCTTT
TRBD2 NA TRBJ2-1 TRBV27 CASSFLGLAGGVNEQFF TGTGCCAGCAGTTTCTTGGGACTAGCGGGGGGGGTCAATGAGCAGTTCTTC
TRBD1 NA TRBJ2-7 TRBV4-1 CASRGQGSYGQYF TGCGCCAGCCGTGGACAGGGATCCTACGGGCAGTACTTC
TRBD1 NA TRBJ2-2 TRBV5-4 CASRQGMDTGELFF TGTGCCAGCAGACAGGGGATGGACACCGGGGAGCTGTTTTTT
TRBD2 NA TRBJ2-1 TRBV30 CAWDTAGDEQFF TGTGCCTGGGATACAGCGGGAGATGAGCAGTTCTTC
TRBD1 NA TRBJ2-7 TRBV6-6 CASSTGQGSSYEQYF TGTGCCAGCAGTACGGGACAGGGGTCATCCTACGAGCAGTACTTC
TRBD1 few TRBJ2-4 TRBV10-3 CAISPDRDLAKNIQYF TGTGCCATCAGTCCGGACAGGGACTTAGCCAAAAACATTCAGTACTTC
TRBD1 NA TRBJ2-5 TRBV11-2 CATSFLGTGSFLETQYF TGTGCCACCAGCTTTTTGGGGACAGGGTCCTTTCTAGAGACCCAGTACTTC
NA NA TRBJ1-5 TRBV7-2 CASSTDKSQPQHF TGTGCCAGCAGCACGGACAAGTCCCAGCCCCAGCATTTT
TRBD1 once TRBJ2-7 TRBV7-2 CASSLDRQGGEQYF TGTGCCAGCAGCTTAGACCGACAGGGCGGGGAGCAGTACTTC
NA NA TRBJ2-1 TRBV19 CASSTTVNNEQFF TGTGCCAGTAGTACGACAGTGAACAATGAGCAGTTCTTC
NA NA TRBJ2-2 TRBV21-1 CASSKIQGIRVTGELFF TGTGCCAGCAGCAAGATACAGGGTATTAGGGTCACCGGGGAGCTGTTTTTT
TRBD1 NA TRBJ1-2 TRBV6-5 CASRTGTGFGYTF TGTGCCAGCAGAACCGGGACAGGGTTTGGCTACACCTTC
TRBD2 once TRBJ2-3 TRBV5-1 CASSLGLAGDLDTQYF TGCGCCAGCAGCTTGGGGTTAGCGGGAGATTTGGATACGCAGTATTTT
NA NA TRBJ1-4 TRBV18 CASSNQATNEKLFF TGTGCCAGTTCTAATCAGGCAACTAATGAAAAACTGTTTTTT
NA NA TRBJ2-3 TRBV7-9 CASSLRTDTQYF TGTGCCAGCAGCTTACGGACAGATACGCAGTATTTT
NA NA TRBJ1-1 TRBV2 CASSVGARATEAFF TGTGCCAGCAGTGTGGGGGCGCGGGCGACTGAAGCTTTCTTT